Below, 5 T cell receptor beta chains from the same sample are listed, as sequenced in a study of coeliac disease. Only in-frame clones appear in the TCRdb table, and some are missing; sequencing was by immunoSEQ multiplex PCR. Of 2,500 to 3,000 clones detected, approximately 51% appear once; the ten largest clones hold approximately 18%. Sequenced: intraepithelial lymphocytes from the gut. All receptors derive from a man aged 60 to 75 with celiac disease on a gluten-free diet.

This clone was recorded a few times. Other DNA sequences within the sample encode an identical CDR3. The rearrangement uses TRBV19 and TRBJ2-2; tentatively, D is TRBD1 (5 bases). This CDR3 is 14 amino acids long. The germline V gene encodes CDR1 LNHDA and CDR2 SQIVND (reference sequence). V gave up 6 bases and J gave up 4 bases, with 12 bases separating them. In DNA, the CDR3 is TGTGCCAGTAGGTCAGGGTCGGGCACCGGGGAGCTGTTTTTT. Its protein is CASRSGSGTGELFF.

This clone was counted a single time. The chain has TRBV21-1 and TRBJ1-2. TRBV21-1 is annotated as a pseudogene. This CDR3 region has 13 residues. The CDR3 loop is CASTTPRIYGYTF. CDR3 DNA sequence: TGTGCCAGCACCACACCGCGGATATATGGCTACACCTTC.

The rearrangement links TRBV7-4 to TRBJ1-2; maybe TRBD1 (5 bases). The CDR3 runs 19 residues. Between the trimmed V and J ends, which lost 5 bases and 5 bases, there was a span of 30 bases. Germline V lookup: CDR1 SGHVT, CDR2 SQSDAQ. In DNA form, the CDR3 reads TGTGCCAGCAGCCCCTTTCCACCGACGGCAGGGAATGAGAGTTATGGCTACACCTTC. Its protein is CASSPFPPTAGNESYGYTF.

This sequence joins TRBV9 and TRBJ1-2, with D perhaps matching TRBD1 (5 bases). Germline loops: CDR1 SGDLS, CDR2 YYNGEE. This CDR3 comprises 13 residues. Trimming removed 2 bases from V and 8 bases from J, with 13 bases in between. CDR3 sequence reads: CASSVGGGFGYTF. In DNA, the CDR3 is TGTGCCAGCAGCGTTGGGGGGGGGTTCGGCTACACCTTC.

The V call is TRBV6-6, the J call TRBJ1-1; D possibly corresponds to TRBD1 (5 bases). V lost 7 bases and J lost 11, with 17 bases in between. The CDR3 has 12 residues. Germline CDR1 and CDR2: MNHNY and SVGAGI (reference sequence). The CDR3 nucleotides are TGTGCCAGCATTTCCCAAGGGGTGGAGGCTTTCTTT. It specifies CASISQGVEAFF.